The 27 T cell receptor beta chains below were found in one sample sequenced in a study of T-cell memory formation after mild COVID-19. TCRdb re-derived calls from the 5' RACE reads in MiXCR, one entry per CDR3 protein. Here the sample spans fewer than 150,000 distinct CDR3 sequences, 17% being singletons. Material for sequencing was PBMCs or a T cell subset sorted from them (not recorded which). The receptors were sampled from a man between 18 and 35 years old who had mild COVID-19 (a few samples of this study predate the infection). Cell type and time point are not known.

The chain recombines TRBV3-1 with TRBJ1-6; D unresolved. This CDR3 spans 14 amino acids. Germline V gives CDR1 LGHDT, CDR2 YNNKEL (reference sequence). V was cut by 4 bases and J by 6 bases, with 10 bases left in between. The CDR3 spells CASSPLRGNSPLHF. The DNA of the CDR3 is TGTGCCAGCAGCCCGTTACGGGGTAATTCACCCCTCCACTTT.

The table lists this clonotype with a few counts. The rearrangement uses TRBV6-5 and TRBJ2-3; D unclear. Germline V CDR1 and CDR2: MNHEY, SVGAGI. The V gene lost 0 bases and the J gene lost 2 bases, with 9 bases spanning the gap. The CDR3 covers 15 residues. The CDR3 here is CASSYSGTSTDTQYF. The CDR3 nucleotides are TGTGCCAGCAGTTACTCAGGTACCTCCACAGATACGCAGTATTTT.

There are a few counts of this clonotype. This chain joins TRBV12-3 or TRBV12-4 and TRBJ1-5; D remains ambiguous. V was shortened by 3 bases and J by 9 bases, with 15 bases between the two germline ends. This CDR3 comprises 14 residues. CDR3 DNA sequence: TGTGCCAGCAGTTTGGCAGGTAGGGCCCGGCCCCAGCATTTT. It codes for CASSLAGRARPQHF.

Comments on this clonotype: It may be a read error: a sequence one base away is much more abundant. This sequence joins TRBV20-1 and TRBJ2-5; weak D call: TRBD2 (5 bases). From germline, CDR1 is DFQATT and CDR2 SNEGSKA (reference sequence). CDR3 length: 13 amino acids. CDR3 amino acids: CRVRASGQETQYF. For the CDR3, the DNA is TGCAGGGTCCGAGCGTCGGGGCAAGAGACCCAGTACTTC.

Only a few counts were recorded for this clonotype. The chain links TRBV6-5 to TRBJ2-5; TRBD1 might be the D (6 bases). Germline V gene lookup returns CDR1 MNHEY and CDR2 SVGAGI. This CDR3 has 13 residues. Trimming stripped 6 bases from V and 2 bases from J, with 10 bases between. The chain's CDR3 is CASRRTVQETQYF. The DNA of the CDR3 is TGTGCCAGCAGAAGGACAGTTCAAGAGACCCAGTACTTC.

The chain combines TRBV6-2 or TRBV6-3 with TRBJ2-2; 9 nucleotides line up with TRBD1. V dropped 4 bases and J dropped 5; count of bases not matched to a gene: 8. The CDR3 extends over 16 amino acids. Germline values: CDR1 MNHEY, CDR2 SVGEGT. The DNA of the CDR3 is TGTGCCAGCAGTTCCCAACAGGGGGCGTGGACCGGGGAGCTGTTTTTT. The encoded protein is CASSSQQGAWTGELFF.

This clonotype was seen a handful of times. This rearrangement joins TRBV18 to TRBJ2-1; D is unresolved. The CDR3 totals 13 residues. Germline V gives CDR1 KGHSH, CDR2 LQKENI. V was shortened by 3 bases and J by 6 bases, with 9 bases between the two germline ends. CDR3 sequence: CASSPYPGNEQFF. Here the CDR3 DNA reads TGTGCCAGCTCACCTTACCCGGGCAATGAGCAGTTCTTC. The whole variable domain, filled in from reference TRBV18 and TRBJ2-1, reads NAGVMQNPRHLVRRRGQEARLRCSPMKGHSHVYWYRQLPEEGLKFMVYLQKENIIDESGMPKERFSAEFPKEGPSILRIQQVVRGDSAAYFCASSPYPGNEQFFGPGTRLTVL.

This clonotype was seen once. This rearrangement joins TRBV5-6 to TRBJ1-5, with a tentative D call TRBD1 (5 bases). Germline-derived CDR1 and CDR2 are SGHDT and YYEEEE. V lost 2 bases to trimming and J lost 0 bases, with 12 bases between them. The CDR3 has 16 amino acids. This CDR3 reads CASSFFSGDSNQPQHF. The CDR3 bases are TGTGCCAGCAGCTTCTTTTCGGGGGATAGCAATCAGCCCCAGCATTTT.

The chain combines TRBV5-1 with TRBJ1-1; D might be TRBD1 (5 bases). CDR1 SGHRS and CDR2 YFSETQ come from the germline V gene. The CDR3 is made up of 15 amino acids. The ends were cut back, 0 bases at V and 1 base at J, with 10 bases in the middle. The CDR3 DNA sequence: TGCGCCAGCAGCTTGGCGGGGGGAGCGAACACTGAAGCTTTCTTT. Translating it yields CASSLAGGANTEAFF.

Only a few counts were recorded for this clonotype. V is TRBV12-3 or TRBV12-4 and J is TRBJ1-1, with a tentative D call TRBD1 (6 bases). The CDR3 runs to 13 residues. The V end lost 6 bases, the J end lost 3 bases, and 11 bases lay between the germline ends. The CDR3 loop reads CASSLRGDTEAFF. The CDR3 bases are TGTGCCAGCAGCCTCAGGGGAGACACTGAAGCTTTCTTT.

This clonotype was seen more than once but under ten times. The chain joins TRBV7-8 to TRBJ1-5; D possibly corresponds to TRBD1 (6 bases). Per the germline V gene, CDR1 is SGHVS and CDR2 is FQNEAQ. Trimming shortened V by 5 bases and J by 5 bases, and 13 bases separated the two germline ends. The CDR3 loop spans 14 amino acids. DNA of the CDR3: TGTGCCAGCAGCATAGACAGGATGCATCAGCCCCAGCATTTT. This sequence encodes CASSIDRMHQPQHF.

This clonotype was recorded a few times. The J gene is TRBJ2-3, the V gene TRBV4-3; 11 bases are shared with TRBD1. This CDR3 has 18 amino acids. The germline V gene has CDR1 LGHNA and CDR2 YSLEER. V dropped 0 bases and J dropped 8; count of bases not matched to a gene: 13. CDR3 loop: CASSQDITGQGARGTQYF. The CDR3 nucleotides read TGCGCCAGCAGCCAAGATATTACTGGACAGGGGGCCCGTGGTACGCAGTATTTT.

This clonotype came up a few times. The V and J genes are TRBV5-1 and TRBJ2-7, with D perhaps assigned TRBD1 or TRBD2 (6 bases each). Germline V gives CDR1 SGHRS, CDR2 YFSETQ. V was shortened by 5 bases and J by 2 bases, with 17 bases between the two germline ends. There are 15 residues in the CDR3. The CDR3 region is CASSWGAGEAYEQYV. The CDR3 DNA reads as TGCGCCAGCAGTTGGGGGGCAGGGGAGGCCTACGAGCAGTACGTC.

This clonotype was seen only a few times. The genes are TRBV5-6 and TRBJ2-5, with D hard to call. The germline V and J ends were trimmed by 2 bases and 4 bases, with 12 bases remaining between them. This CDR3 contains 14 residues. In germline, CDR1 is SGHDT, CDR2 YYEEEE. The CDR3 DNA sequence: TGTGCCAGCAGCTTAGGAACAGAACTAGAGACCCAGTACTTC. Protein product: CASSLGTELETQYF.

This clonotype was seen a handful of times. The chain couples TRBV9 to TRBJ2-2; no reliable D call. This CDR3 has 15 amino acids. Deletions cut 4 bases from V and 0 bases from J, with 10 bases between. The germline gives CDR1 SGDLS, CDR2 YYNGEE. Here the CDR3 DNA reads TGTGCCAGCAGCCCCGCGACTCCGAACACCGGGGAGCTGTTTTTT. This encodes CASSPATPNTGELFF.

This rearrangement joins TRBV9 to TRBJ2-7; D uncertain. Germline V gene lookup returns CDR1 SGDLS and CDR2 YYNGEE. CDR3 length equals 15 residues. Trimming removed 3 bases at V and 2 bases at J, with 15 bases between. The CDR3 is CASSADVSRAYEQYF. The CDR3 nucleotides read TGTGCCAGCAGCGCGGACGTCAGCCGGGCCTACGAGCAGTACTTC. Drawing the rest from reference TRBV9 and TRBJ2-7, the complete variable domain is DSGVTQTPKHLITATGQRVTLRCSPRSGDLSVYWYQQSLDQGLQFLIQYYNGEERAKGNILERFSAQQFPDLHSELNLSSLELGDSALYFCASSADVSRAYEQYFGPGTRLTVT.

V is TRBV29-1 and J is TRBJ2-5, with TRBD1 matching 10 bases. The length of the CDR3 is 16 residues. Germline loops: CDR1 SQVTM, CDR2 ANQGSEA. V gave up 5 bases and J gave up 3 bases; unmatched junction bases: 12. The chain's CDR3 is CSVRRTGGSLEETQYF. In DNA, the CDR3 is TGCAGCGTTAGGAGGACAGGGGGGAGTTTGGAAGAGACCCAGTACTTC. Using reference TRBV29-1 and TRBJ2-5 for the parts outside the CDR3, the full variable domain is SAVISQKPSRDICQRGTSLTIQCQVDSQVTMMFWYRQQPGQSLTLIATANQGSEATYESGFVIDKFPISRPNLTFSTLTVSNMSPEDSSIYLCSVRRTGGSLEETQYFGPGTRLLVL.

This clonotype came up once. V usage is TRBV5-6 and J usage is TRBJ1-2, with TRBD1 as a possible D gene (5 bases). Germline V lookup: CDR1 SGHDT, CDR2 YYEEEE. The CDR3 consists of 13 residues. V shed 5 bases and J shed 4 bases, with 12 bases lying between them. The CDR3 is CASRGWGRYGYTF. The CDR3 DNA sequence: TGTGCCAGCAGGGGGTGGGGCCGCTATGGCTACACCTTC.

This clonotype appeared a few times. The genes are TRBV12-3 or TRBV12-4 and TRBJ2-5, with 12 bases matching TRBD2. Trimming at V came to 5 bases and at J to 4 bases, leaving 11 bases not matched to a gene. The CDR3 contains 17 residues. CDR3 amino acids: CASSPKLAGGSPETQYF. The CDR3 DNA sequence: TGTGCCAGCAGTCCGAAACTAGCGGGGGGCTCCCCAGAGACCCAGTACTTC.

This clonotype was counted at least ten times. The rearrangement uses TRBV12-3 or TRBV12-4 and TRBJ2-2, with D possibly TRBD2 on 5 matching bases. The V end was cut by 8 bases, the J end by 0 bases, with 16 bases between. CDR3 length equals 16 residues. The CDR3 spells CASGNSGDANTGELFF. In DNA, the CDR3 is TGTGCCAGCGGCAACAGCGGCGATGCGAACACCGGGGAGCTGTTTTTT.

V usage is TRBV15 and J usage is TRBJ1-1; D remains unclear. This CDR3 contains 15 residues. Per germline, CDR1 LNHNV and CDR2 YYDKDF (reference sequence). Trimming removed 4 bases from V and 1 base from J, with 13 bases in between. DNA of the CDR3: TGTGCCACCAGCATAAGGAGCCAGCGGAACACTGAAGCTTTCTTT. Translating it yields CATSIRSQRNTEAFF. Based on the CDR3 plus reference TRBV15 and TRBJ1-1, the full variable domain is DAMVIQNPRYQVTQFGKPVTLSCSQTLNHNVMYWYQQKSSQAPKLLFHYYDKDFNNEADTPDNFQSRRPNTSFCFLDIRSPGLGDTAMYLCATSIRSQRNTEAFFGQGTRLTVV.

CDR3 sequence: CASSVTARQGGDTQYF. The CDR3, as DNA: TGTGCCAGCAGCGTAACGGCGAGACAGGGTGGTGATACGCAGTATTTT. V usage is TRBV9 and J usage is TRBJ2-3, with TRBD1 matching 7 bases. V was clipped by 1 base and J by 6 bases; unmatched bases: 11. CDR3 size: 16 residues. From germline, CDR1 is SGDLS and CDR2 YYNGEE.

This clonotype was counted between two and nine times. The V and J genes are TRBV12-3 or TRBV12-4 and TRBJ2-5, with D unresolved. The CDR3 has 13 amino acids. V was pared by 5 bases and J by 1 base, with 8 bases between. This CDR3 is CASSLGPQETQYF. The CDR3 DNA reads TGTGCCAGCAGTCTTGGACCCCAAGAGACCCAGTACTTC.

The genes are TRBV3-1 and TRBJ2-7; the D is unclear. The CDR3 has 12 amino acids. V was shortened by 3 bases and J by 3 bases, with 6 bases between the two germline ends. CDR1 and CDR2 (germline): LGHDT, YNNKEL (reference sequence). Here the CDR3 DNA reads TGTGCCAGCAGCCAGAACAGCTACGAGCAGTACTTC. It yields the protein CASSQNSYEQYF.

V gene TRBV7-8 combines with J gene TRBJ1-5; no definite D call. The CDR3 is 13 residues long. Germline CDR1 and CDR2: SGHVS and FQNEAQ. The ends were cut back, 5 bases at V and 0 bases at J, with 5 bases in the middle. The CDR3: CASSLNSNQPQHF. The CDR3 DNA follows: TGTGCCAGCAGCCTAAATAGCAATCAGCCCCAGCATTTT.

This sequence joins TRBV7-9 and TRBJ2-6; D is ambiguous. Trimming took 5 bases from V and 2 from J, leaving 7 bases between them. In germline, CDR1 is SEHNR, CDR2 FQNEAQ (reference sequence). The CDR3 has 14 residues. The CDR3: CASSPKTGANVLTF. CDR3 coding DNA: TGTGCCAGCAGCCCGAAGACTGGGGCCAACGTCCTGACTTTC.

This clonotype was seen a few times. V and J are TRBV7-2 and TRBJ1-2; possible D gene TRBD1, 5 bases. CDR3 size: 16 residues. V lost 4 bases and J 1 base, leaving 16 bases between the germline ends. CDR1 is SGHTA and CDR2 is FQGNSA in the germline V gene. CDR3 region: CASSSEIGALNYGYTF. The CDR3 region has the DNA TGTGCCAGCAGCTCAGAAATAGGGGCGCTTAACTATGGCTACACCTTC. Full variable domain (outside the CDR3, taken from reference TRBV7-2 and TRBJ1-2): GAGVSQSPSNKVTEKGKDVELRCDPISGHTALYWYRQSLGQGLEFLIYFQGNSAPDKSGLPSDRFSAERTGGSVSTLTIQRTQQEDSAVYLCASSSEIGALNYGYTFGSGTRLTVV.